This T cell receptor beta chain is from a study of T cell responses to AZD1222 COVID-19 vaccine. About the study: Pooled together were second doses at about 4 or about 12 weeks. The study's findings and limits: Females made up more of the donors, who were largely white British, and clonal diversity may have come out too low. Vaccine-associated CD4 TCRs ranged over spike, dominating at 160-218 and 743-854.

Profiled with immunoSEQ multiplex PCR; TCRdb holds only in-frame clones, not every one. The top ten hold under 6.5% of the sample, which has about 130,000 clones, 93% seen once. About this clone itself: Its matching antigen is unknown.

Germline CDR1 LGHNA, CDR2 YNFKEQ. V lost 0 bases, J lost 2 bases, and 11 bases lay in between. The CDR3 sequence is 15 residues long. This chain uses TRBV4-2 with TRBJ2-7, with no clear D. The material was peripheral blood, obtained on day 0 of AZD1222 vaccination. The receptor was derived from an adult in good health. Written as DNA, the CDR3 is TGTGCCAGCAGCCAAGATAGGGCAGCGACCTACGAGCAGTACTTC. This codes for CASSQDRAATYEQYF.